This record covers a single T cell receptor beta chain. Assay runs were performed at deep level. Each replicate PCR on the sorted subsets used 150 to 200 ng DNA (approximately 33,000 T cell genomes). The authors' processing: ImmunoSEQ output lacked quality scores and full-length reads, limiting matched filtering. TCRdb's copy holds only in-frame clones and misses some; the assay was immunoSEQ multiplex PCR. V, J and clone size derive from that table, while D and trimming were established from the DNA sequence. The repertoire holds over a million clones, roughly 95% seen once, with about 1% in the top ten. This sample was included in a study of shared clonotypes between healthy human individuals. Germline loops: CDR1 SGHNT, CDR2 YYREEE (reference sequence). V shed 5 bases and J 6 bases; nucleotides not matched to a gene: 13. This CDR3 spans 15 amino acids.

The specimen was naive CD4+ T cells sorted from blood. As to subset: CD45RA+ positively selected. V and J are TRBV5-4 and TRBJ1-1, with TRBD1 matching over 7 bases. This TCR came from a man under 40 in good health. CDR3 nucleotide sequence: TGTGCCAGCAGGCGAACTCAAGGCAGGGGGGCTGAAGCTTTCTTT. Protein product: CASRRTQGRGAEAFF.